Listed below are T cell receptor beta chains from one sample, sequenced in a study of regulatory T cells in long-lasting Graves disease. A single record per CDR3 protein comes from TCRdb applying MiXCR to the multiplex PCR reads. The sample lists about 210,000 distinct CDR3 sequences; 15% to 20% were seen once. This sample also appeared in a second study, on T cells in Graves' hyperthyroidism and ophthalmopathy.

The sequencing here drew on peripheral blood mononuclear cells (PBMCs), taken at new diagnosis, from a patient treated with antithyroid drugs. The receptors come from a woman in her 30s with Graves disease. The CDR3 runs from the conserved cysteine through the conserved F or W. A D gene is named only where the DNA matches it firmly. Rows may omit the clone size; those that give it use once, few, many or a size class.

clone size	D gene	J gene	V gene	CDR3 protein	CDR3 DNA
many	-	TRBJ2-3	TRBV12-3/TRBV12-4	CASSPTGRTDTQYF	TGTGCCAGCAGTCCGACAGGTCGCACAGATACGCAGTATTTT
-	TRBD2	TRBJ2-7	TRBV19	CASSIREVLYEQHF	TGTGCCAGTAGTATACGGGAGGTTCTATACGAGCAGCACTTC
few	-	TRBJ2-6	TRBV20-1	CSAHHARAPGSSGANVLTF	TGCAGTGCTCACCACGCCAGGGCCCCCGGGAGCTCTGGGGCCAACGTCCTGACTTTC
many	-	TRBJ2-3	TRBV27	CASSLIGTDTQYF	TGTGCCAGCAGCTTAATAGGCACAGATACGCAGTATTTT
many	-	TRBJ2-4	TRBV11-3	CASSLGGTWGNIQYF	TGTGCCAGCAGCTTAGGTGGGACCTGGGGAAACATTCAGTACTTC
many	-	TRBJ2-2	TRBV24-1	CATSDLVLGQTTGELFF	TGTGCCACCAGTGATTTGGTCCTCGGACAGACGACCGGGGAGCTGTTTTTT
many	TRBD1	TRBJ2-7	TRBV10-3	CAISDGSRGSYEQYF	TGTGCCATCAGTGACGGCAGCAGGGGGTCCTACGAGCAGTACTTC
many	-	TRBJ1-5	TRBV30	CAWSVAWASNQPQHF	TGTGCCTGGAGTGTGGCCTGGGCTTCCAATCAGCCCCAGCATTTT
many	-	TRBJ1-1	TRBV27	CASSPRMNTEAFF	TGTGCCAGCAGTCCCCGGATGAACACTGAAGCTTTCTTT
many	-	TRBJ1-4	TRBV9	CASSVLQGRNEKLFF	TGTGCCAGCAGCGTACTACAGGGACGAAATGAAAAACTGTTTTTT
many	TRBD2	TRBJ2-1	TRBV2	CASSEIPSGVIDNEQFF	TGTGCCAGCAGTGAAATCCCTAGCGGAGTGATCGACAATGAGCAGTTCTTC
many	TRBD2	TRBJ2-1	TRBV11-2	CASSLRASGNYNEQFF	TGTGCCAGCAGCTTAAGGGCTAGCGGAAACTACAATGAGCAGTTCTTC
many	-	TRBJ2-5	TRBV20-1	CSGVSGGSETQYF	TGCAGCGGGGTGTCGGGGGGCTCAGAGACCCAGTACTTC
many	-	TRBJ2-2	TRBV18	CASSQPLNTGELFF	TGTGCCAGCTCCCAACCTTTGAACACCGGGGAGCTGTTTTTT
many	TRBD1	TRBJ1-6	TRBV6-2/TRBV6-3	CASSYGTGNSPLHF	TGTGCCAGCAGTTACGGGACAGGAAATTCACCCCTCCACTTT
many	-	TRBJ2-5	TRBV20-1	CSASMRGRETQYF	TGCAGTGCTAGTATGCGGGGCAGAGAGACCCAGTACTTC
many	TRBD1	TRBJ1-3	TRBV27	CASSLSGTGAGNTIYF	TGTGCCAGCAGTTTATCCGGGACAGGGGCCGGAAACACCATATATTTT
many	-	TRBJ1-1	TRBV9	CASSVNRDKNTEAFF	TGTGCCAGCAGCGTCAACCGGGACAAGAACACTGAAGCTTTCTTT
-	-	TRBJ1-1	TRBV6-1	CASRLTETAEAFF	TGTGCCAGCAGGCTCACCGAGACGGCTGAAGCTTTCTTT
many	-	TRBJ2-5	TRBV20-1	CSARDLGDDQETQYF	TGCAGTGCTAGAGATCTTGGCGACGATCAAGAGACCCAGTACTTC
many	TRBD1	TRBJ2-1	TRBV7-9	CASSLARTGSGEQFF	TGTGCCAGCAGCTTAGCGAGGACAGGGTCGGGTGAGCAGTTCTTC
-	-	TRBJ1-4	TRBV7-8	CASSFSLDEKLFF	TGTGCCAGCAGCTTTTCCCTCGATGAAAAACTGTTTTTT
many	-	TRBJ1-1	TRBV19	CASSFSGSTEAFF	TGTGCCAGTAGTTTCTCGGGAAGCACTGAAGCTTTCTTT
many	-	TRBJ1-3	TRBV6-2/TRBV6-3	CASSYTSWNGNTIYF	TGTGCCAGCAGTTACACCAGCTGGAATGGAAACACCATATATTTT
-	TRBD1	TRBJ2-5	TRBV2	CASSAGTGVETQYF	TGTGCCAGCAGTGCCGGGACAGGGGTAGAGACCCAGTACTTC
many	-	TRBJ1-6	TRBV2	CASSDRGRSNSPLHF	TGTGCCAGCAGTGACAGGGGACGGTCTAATTCACCCCTCCACTTT
many	-	TRBJ1-5	TRBV27	CASSLAGNNQPQHF	TGTGCCAGCAGTTTGGCAGGGAACAATCAGCCCCAGCATTTT
many	-	TRBJ2-1	TRBV5-6	CASSLRLGRDEQFF	TGTGCCAGCAGCTTACGACTAGGACGGGATGAGCAGTTCTTC
many	-	TRBJ2-5	TRBV2	CASRVGVETQYF	TGTGCCAGCAGGGTGGGGGTCGAGACCCAGTACTTC
few	-	TRBJ1-1	TRBV25-1	CASSDITEAFF	TGTGCCAGCAGTGACATTACTGAAGCTTTCTTT
-	-	TRBJ2-1	TRBV12-3/TRBV12-4	CASRHRFLPYNEQFF	TGTGCCAGCAGGCACCGGTTTTTACCCTACAATGAGCAGTTCTTC
many	-	TRBJ1-1	TRBV19	CASSTPQGLLSEAFF	TGTGCCAGTAGTACCCCCCAGGGTTTGTTAAGTGAAGCTTTCTTT
few	-	TRBJ2-1	TRBV2	CASSESSALYNEQFF	TGTGCCAGCAGTGAATCTAGCGCCCTATACAATGAGCAGTTCTTC
many	-	TRBJ2-5	TRBV6-4	CASSDAGAQETQYF	TGTGCCAGCAGTGACGCGGGGGCCCAAGAGACCCAGTACTTC
many	-	TRBJ1-4	TRBV7-8	CASSLASGVNEKLFF	TGTGCCAGCAGCTTAGCGAGTGGGGTTAATGAAAAACTGTTTTTT